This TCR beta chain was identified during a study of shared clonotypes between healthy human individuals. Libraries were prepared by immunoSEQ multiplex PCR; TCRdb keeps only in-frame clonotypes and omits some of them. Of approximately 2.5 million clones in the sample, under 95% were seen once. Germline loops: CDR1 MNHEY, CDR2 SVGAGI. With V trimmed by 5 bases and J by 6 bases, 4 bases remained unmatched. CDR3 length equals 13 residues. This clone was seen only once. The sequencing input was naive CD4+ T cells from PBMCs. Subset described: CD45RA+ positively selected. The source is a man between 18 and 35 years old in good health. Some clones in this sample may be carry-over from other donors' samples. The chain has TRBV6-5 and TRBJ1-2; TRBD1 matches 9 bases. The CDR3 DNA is TGTGCCAGCAGTAGGGACAGGGTGGATGGCTACACCTTC. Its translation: CASSRDRVDGYTF.